These T cell receptor beta chains were read from a single sample in a study of T cell responses to AZD1222 COVID-19 vaccine. TCRdb's copy holds only in-frame clones and misses some; the assay was immunoSEQ multiplex PCR. Of some 190,000 clones listed, almost 95% were seen once; the top ten hold about 1.2%. Sequencing used peripheral blood, obtained on day 0 of AZD1222 vaccination. The receptors shown here come from an adult in good health. The CDR3 runs from the conserved cysteine through the conserved F or W. A D gene is named only where the DNA matches it firmly. Clone size is stated in some rows and not others, as once, few, many or a class when expanded.

TRBV27	.	TRBJ1-1	once	TGTGCCAGCAGTTGGGCGGGGAACACTGAAGCTTTCTTT	CASSWAGNTEAFF
TRBV9	.	TRBJ1-4	once	TGTGCCAGCAGCGCACAGGGAATGAGGGAAAAACTGTTTTTT	CASSAQGMREKLFF
TRBV30	.	TRBJ1-3	.	TGTGCCTGGGAGGTATCTGGAAACACCATATATTTT	CAWEVSGNTIYF
TRBV6-5	.	TRBJ1-2	.	TGTGCCAGCAGACCCACAGGCTTGGAAGGCTACACCTTC	CASRPTGLEGYTF
TRBV18	TRBD1	TRBJ1-2	.	TGTGCCAGCTCAGCAGACAGGGCTGAGGCAAACTATGGCTACACCTTC	CASSADRAEANYGYTF
TRBV27	TRBD1	TRBJ1-4	.	TGTGCCAGCAAGGGGACAGCGGCTAATGAAAAACTGTTTTTT	CASKGTAANEKLFF
TRBV19	TRBD1	TRBJ1-6	.	TGTGCCAGTACCGCGGGACAGGGTCGAAATTCACCCCTCCACTTT	CASTAGQGRNSPLHF
TRBV3-1/TRBV3-2	.	TRBJ1-4	.	TGTGCCAGCAGCCCAGTGGGACTGGGGTGGACTAATGAAAAACTGTTTTTT	CASSPVGLGWTNEKLFF
TRBV6-5	TRBD1	TRBJ1-2	few	TGTGCCAGCATAGGGACAGGGGCTGGCTACACCTTC	CASIGTGAGYTF
TRBV3-1/TRBV3-2	.	TRBJ1-2	few	TGTGCCAGCAACCGGGACTCCCAAACAGGAGGCTACACCTTC	CASNRDSQTGGYTF
TRBV4-1	.	TRBJ1-3	.	TGCGCCAGCAGCCAGGACGAACCGTCCAGCTCTGGAAACACCATATATTTT	CASSQDEPSSSGNTIYF
TRBV5-5	TRBD1	TRBJ1-1	.	TGTGCCAGCAGCAAAGGACAGGGTGCCGCTGAAGCTTTCTTT	CASSKGQGAAEAFF
TRBV14	.	TRBJ1-1	.	TGTGCCAGCAGCCCCCCCAAGGTTGAGGCTGAAGCTTTCTTT	CASSPPKVEAEAFF
TRBV6-5	TRBD1	TRBJ2-1	.	TGTGCCAGCAGTTACTCAAGGACAGGGGGCGCAAAGCAGTTCTTC	CASSYSRTGGAKQFF
TRBV5-1	TRBD2	TRBJ2-2	.	TGCGCCAGCAGCTCGCGGACTAGCGGGGGGCCGGGCACCGGGGAGCTGTTTTTT	CASSSRTSGGPGTGELFF
TRBV3-1/TRBV3-2	.	TRBJ1-3	.	TGTGCCAGCAGCCAAGTTTCCGGGGCTGGAAACACCATATATTTT	CASSQVSGAGNTIYF
TRBV7-9	TRBD2	TRBJ2-5	.	TGTGCCAGCAGCTCACTAGCGGGGGGGCCACAGGAGACCCAGTACTTC	CASSSLAGGPQETQYF
TRBV28	.	TRBJ1-5	few	TGTGCCAGCAGTTTATCAGCAGGGATAGGGAGTATGGATCAGCCCCAGCATTTT	CASSLSAGIGSMDQPQHF
TRBV9	.	TRBJ1-2	.	TGTTACCTCGCCGAACATGGCTACACCTTC	CYLAEHGYTF
TRBV10-2	TRBD2	TRBJ2-3	.	TGCGCCAGCAGTGAGTTGGGCAGGGGGACTAGCGGGGGCGTGGATACGCAGTATTTT	CASSELGRGTSGGVDTQYF
TRBV28	.	TRBJ2-1	.	TGTGCCAGCACCACCCCGGGTGCGGTCCCGGCCTACAATGAGCAGTTCTTC	CASTTPGAVPAYNEQFF
TRBV29-1	.	TRBJ1-2	.	TGCAGCGTCGGAGGCGATGGCTACACCTTC	CSVGGDGYTF
TRBV5-6	.	TRBJ1-1	.	TGTGCCAGCCTCCTGGGGAACACTGAAGCTTTCTTT	CASLLGNTEAFF
TRBV5-4	.	TRBJ2-7	.	TGTGCCAGCAGCCGAGACTTACAGGAGAGCTCCTACGAGCAGTACTTC	CASSRDLQESSYEQYF
TRBV7-9	TRBD2	TRBJ2-3	.	TGTGCCAGCAGCTTAGGTAGCGGGGGGACAGATACGCAGTATTTT	CASSLGSGGTDTQYF
TRBV29-1	.	TRBJ1-2	.	TGCAGCGCTATGACCGGGACGGAGAACTATGGCTACACCTTC	CSAMTGTENYGYTF